This TCR beta chain was documented in a study of blood T cell repertoires in COVID-19. In the study overall: From the United States, Italy and Spain came samples of acute and convalescent COVID-19. PBMCs, B-cell-depleted T cells, or T cells provided the cDNA or gDNA that made up the material.

Germline V gene sequence: CDR1 LNHDA, CDR2 SQIVND (reference sequence). This CDR3 is built from 14 residues. V was trimmed by 3 bases and J by 6 bases, leaving 12 bases between them. The count of this clone is one. As processed by the authors: Scientists estimated how many nucleated cells there were by amplifying reference gene primers. Produced via immunoSEQ multiplex PCR; TCRdb's table is partial and in-frame only. That table gives V, J and clone size, and the DNA gave D and trimming. Of tens of thousands of clones in the sample, 80% to 95% are singletons; the top ten hold 3% to 4.5%. The clonotype was recovered from a woman in her forties or fifties in a cohort sampled during active COVID-19. J is TRBJ2-1 and V is TRBV19; D is perhaps TRBD1 (6 bases). What was sequenced was peripheral blood. The CDR3 bases are TGTGCCAGTAGTATCGGACAGCCTCGCAATGAGCAGTTCTTC. Translating it yields CASSIGQPRNEQFF. The entire variable domain, with the rest obtained from reference TRBV19 and TRBJ2-1, is as follows: DGGITQSPKYLFRKEGQNVTLSCEQNLNHDAMYWYRQDPGQGLRLIYYSQIVNDFQKGDIAEGYSVSREKKESFPLTVTSAQKNPTAFYLCASSIGQPRNEQFFGPGTRLTVL.